One sample yielded the 27 T cell receptor beta chains listed below, sequenced in a study of naive and memory T cell subsets (dated by TCRdb to about 2017). Study-wide findings and limitations: Naive repertoires, especially CD8, contained a few larger clonotypes, possibly memory cells re-expressing CD45RA.

The antigens for these receptors are not known. The library was prepared using UMI-ligation and nested PCR. Sequencing instrument: Illumina MiSeq. To cover both TRBC1 and TRBC2, the beta constant-region primer consisted of an equimolar mix of two oligonucleotides. The ligated cDNA went through four rounds of PCR with nested alpha and beta constant-region primers together with the SP2 primer. TCRdb handled the public reads itself, with Q25 trimming in fastp and clone calling in MiXCR, and kept productive beta chains. Entries that share a CDR3 protein sequence are merged under the most common genes and DNA. Here the sample has about 140,000 distinct CDR3 sequences; about 20% occur a single time. Of the sample, 0.55% to 0.75% falls within the top ten clones. The sample was naive CD8+ T cells from blood. Interpreted using the paper, the cell subset or site label stands for: naive T cells, CD45RA high CD27+. These receptors came from a human donor in good health.

The V call is TRBV12-3 or TRBV12-4, the J call TRBJ2-5, with 9 bases matching TRBD1. V trimming: 6 bases; J trimming: 5 bases; junction bases outside the gene matches: 7. The CDR3 extends over 14 amino acids. The CDR3 DNA follows: TGTGCCAGCAGCCCTGGACAGGGGTACGAGACCCAGTACTTC. Its translation: CASSPGQGYETQYF.

This clonotype was seen only a few times. The chain carries TRBV15 and TRBJ2-5, with unresolved D. Trimming took off 8 bases at V and 1 base at J, with 8 bases between the two ends. CDR3 length: 12 residues. The germline gives CDR1 LNHNV, CDR2 YYDKDF (reference sequence). The CDR3 bases are TGTGCCACCCAGGACGGCCAAGAGACCCAGTACTTC. It codes for CATQDGQETQYF.

This clonotype appeared a few times. This chain joins TRBV20-1 and TRBJ2-5; TRBD2 matches 7 bases. Germline V gene lookup returns CDR1 DFQATT and CDR2 SNEGSKA (reference sequence). V lost 3 bases, J lost 1 base, and 11 bases stayed unmatched. This CDR3 spans 16 amino acids. The CDR3 loop is CSASKSGGVPQETQYF. The CDR3 DNA is TGCAGTGCTAGTAAATCGGGAGGAGTCCCCCAAGAGACCCAGTACTTC.

This clonotype was recorded a few times. V and J are TRBV10-2 and TRBJ2-3; possibly TRBD1 or TRBD2 for D (7 bases each). Trimming left V 6 bases short and J 0 bases short, with 16 bases between. Germline CDR1 and CDR2: WSHSY and SAAADI. The CDR3 spans 16 residues. The CDR3 DNA reads TGCGCCAGCAGCCCAGGGGGGGTGTCAAGCACAGATACGCAGTATTTT. Translating gives CASSPGGVSSTDTQYF.

The chain carries TRBV4-3 and TRBJ2-1; D ambiguous. The CDR3 is 14 amino acids. Germline V gene lookup returns CDR1 LGHNA and CDR2 YSLEER. V shed 3 bases and J shed 0 bases, with 6 bases lying between them. The CDR3 reads CASSQGRSYNEQFF. CDR3 in DNA: TGCGCCAGCAGCCAGGGTCGCTCCTACAATGAGCAGTTCTTC.

A word on this clonotype: One end of the junction fails to match germline, which may point to a read error. The chain couples TRBV28 to TRBJ2-7; a weak D match, TRBD2 (5 bases). This CDR3 comprises 13 residues. CDR1 and CDR2 (germline): MDHEN, SYDVKM. CDR3 sequence reads: CAISLRTSGEQYF. In nucleotides, the CDR3 is TGTGCCATCAGTCTAAGGACCTCGGGGGAGCAGTACTTC. The complete variable domain, with remaining parts taken from reference TRBV28 and TRBJ2-7, reads DVKVTQSSRYLVKRTGEKVFLECVQDMDHENMFWYRQDPGLGLRLIYFSYDVKMKEKGDIPEGYSVSREKKERFSLILESASTNQTSMYLCAISLRTSGEQYFGPGTRLTVT.

This clonotype was counted many times. At one end the junction does not follow the germline gene, possibly because of a read error. The chain links TRBV5-1 to TRBJ2-7; D is unclear. Germline lookup yields CDR1 SGHRS and CDR2 YFSETQ. The CDR3 loop spans 11 amino acids. The CDR3 coding sequence is TGTGCCAGCAGTTTAGGGCACGAGCAGTACTTC. It translates to CASSLGHEQYF.

This clonotype has a handful of counts. This chain uses TRBV27 with TRBJ2-7, with D possibly TRBD2 on 5 matching bases. The CDR3 contains 13 residues. CDR1 and CDR2 (germline): MNHEY, SMNVEV (reference sequence). V was trimmed by 4 bases and J by 4 bases, leaving 11 bases between them. This chain's CDR3 is CASSYKRLYEQYF. CDR3 nucleotide sequence: TGTGCCAGCAGTTATAAGCGACTATACGAGCAGTACTTC.

This chain links TRBV29-1 with TRBJ2-7, with 7 bases matching TRBD1. V was clipped by 2 bases and J by 2 bases; unmatched bases: 3. The CDR3 contains 13 residues. The V gene's germline CDR1 is SQVTM and CDR2 ANQGSEA. CDR3 sequence reads: CSVERDRPYEQYF. CDR3 sequence (DNA): TGCAGCGTTGAACGGGACAGACCCTACGAGCAGTACTTC.

The table lists this clonotype with many counts. The J gene is TRBJ2-7, the V gene TRBV29-1; D uncertain. The V gene's germline CDR1 is SQVTM and CDR2 ANQGSEA. V shed 6 bases and J shed 6 bases, with 12 bases lying between them. This CDR3 spans 11 amino acids. In nucleotides, the CDR3 is TGCAGCGTAAGGGATTCGGGCGAGCAGTACTTC. This codes for CSVRDSGEQYF.

The chain combines TRBV19 with TRBJ1-5; no clear D. The V and J ends lost 4 bases and 4 bases respectively, with 14 bases between them. Germline V gives CDR1 LNHDA, CDR2 SQIVND (reference sequence). The CDR3 is made up of 15 amino acids. CDR3 nucleotide sequence: TGTGCCAGTAGTAACCAGGACGGATCTAATCAGCCCCAGCATTTT. Amino acid sequence: CASSNQDGSNQPQHF.

The chain carries TRBV9 and TRBJ2-7; TRBD2 matches 10 bases. Germline V CDR1 and CDR2: SGDLS, YYNGEE. V trimming: 3 bases; J trimming: 7 bases; junction bases outside the gene matches: 10. The CDR3 is 15 amino acids. CDR3 region: CASSGSSGRGEEQYF. The CDR3, as DNA: TGTGCCAGCAGCGGTTCTAGCGGGAGAGGAGAAGAGCAGTACTTC. Complete variable domain (other parts from reference TRBV9 and TRBJ2-7): DSGVTQTPKHLITATGQRVTLRCSPRSGDLSVYWYQQSLDQGLQFLIQYYNGEERAKGNILERFSAQQFPDLHSELNLSSLELGDSALYFCASSGSSGRGEEQYFGPGTRLTVT.

This clonotype was detected a few times. The J gene is TRBJ1-5, the V gene TRBV12-3 or TRBV12-4; a weak D match, TRBD1 (5 bases). The CDR3 loop spans 15 amino acids. The ends were cut back, 1 base at V and 9 bases at J, with 16 bases in the middle. CDR3 sequence (DNA): TGTGCCAGCAGTTTAGAGGGGATGGGCTTTCGGCCCCAGCATTTT. This translates into CASSLEGMGFRPQHF.

The chain combines TRBV12-3 or TRBV12-4 with TRBJ1-6; no clear D. CDR3 length: 13 amino acids. The V end lost 3 bases, the J end lost 5 bases, and 5 bases lay between the germline ends. CDR3 in amino acids: CASSFTDNSPLHF. The CDR3 coding sequence is TGTGCCAGCAGTTTTACAGATAATTCACCCCTCCACTTT.

CDR3 region: CASRYRDQPQHF. In nucleotides, the CDR3 is TGTGCCAGCAGATACAGGGATCAGCCCCAGCATTTT. This sequence joins TRBV7-9 and TRBJ1-5; tentative D call: TRBD1 (6 bases). This CDR3 is built from 12 residues. V lost 6 bases, J lost 5 bases, and 8 bases lay in between. CDR1 and CDR2 (germline): SEHNR, FQNEAQ (reference sequence).

The chain carries TRBV24-1 and TRBJ2-1; D might be TRBD2 (6 bases). Trimming took off 4 bases at V and 7 bases at J, with 13 bases between the two ends. The CDR3 contains 14 residues. Germline values: CDR1 KGHDR, CDR2 SFDVKD. In DNA, the CDR3 is TGTGCCACCAGTGAATCCGGGACTCATAATGAGCAGTTCTTC. Translating it yields CATSESGTHNEQFF.

This clonotype was detected a few times. This chain connects TRBV7-8 to TRBJ2-5, with TRBD1 matching 9 bases. Trimming at V came to 1 base and at J to 0 bases, leaving 3 bases not matched to a gene. Germline V gives CDR1 SGHVS, CDR2 FQNEAQ. CDR3 length equals 16 residues. The CDR3 is CASSLEDRGYQETQYF. CDR3 in DNA: TGTGCCAGCAGCTTAGAAGACAGGGGGTACCAAGAGACCCAGTACTTC. The variable domain in full, with the rest retrieved from reference TRBV7-8 and TRBJ2-5, is GAGVSQSPRYKVAKRGQDVALRCDPISGHVSLFWYQQALGQGPEFLTYFQNEAQLDKSGLPSDRFFAERPEGSVSTLKIQRTQQEDSAVYLCASSLEDRGYQETQYFGPGTRLLVL.

A few counts support this clonotype. V is TRBV12-3 or TRBV12-4 and J is TRBJ2-3; D is unresolved. Trimming removed 6 bases at V and 0 bases at J, with 16 bases between. The CDR3 covers 16 residues. CDR3 sequence reads: CASSPEFSSSTDTQYF. The CDR3, as DNA: TGTGCCAGCAGCCCCGAATTCAGTTCTAGCACAGATACGCAGTATTTT.

The rearrangement uses TRBV19 and TRBJ2-5; TRBD2 might be the D (6 bases). Germline lookup yields CDR1 LNHDA and CDR2 SQIVND (reference sequence). This CDR3 has 16 residues. V was pared by 3 bases and J by 1 base, with 15 bases between. The CDR3 spells CASSMFGGKTQETQYF. CDR3 DNA sequence: TGTGCCAGTAGTATGTTTGGCGGGAAGACCCAAGAGACCCAGTACTTC.

The chain links TRBV15 to TRBJ2-7, with TRBD1 identical over 7 bases. Unmatched junction bases numbered 5, after V lost 2 bases and J lost 4 bases. Germline CDR1 reads LNHNV; CDR2 reads YYDKDF (reference sequence). The CDR3 has 14 residues. Written as DNA, the CDR3 is TGTGCCACCAGCAGACCGGGACAGAATTACGAGCAGTACTTC. Translated: CATSRPGQNYEQYF.

A few counts support this clonotype. The chain has TRBV20-1 and TRBJ2-3; D is uncertain. This CDR3 region has 15 residues. Trimming pared 0 bases from V and 2 bases from J, leaving 12 bases between. The V gene's germline CDR1 is DFQATT and CDR2 SNEGSKA (reference sequence). CDR3 loop: CSARDRGRYTDTQYF. The CDR3 coding sequence is TGCAGTGCTAGAGATCGTGGCCGCTACACAGATACGCAGTATTTT.

In its sample, this clonotype was seen a few times. The V gene is TRBV20-1, the J gene TRBJ2-6; 14 bases map to TRBD2. Looked up from germline, CDR1 is DFQATT and CDR2 is SNEGSKA (reference sequence). The CDR3 runs to 19 residues. The V segment lost 4 bases and the J segment 0 bases; nucleotides outside the gene matches: 8. Here the CDR3 reads CSAITPGLAGASGANVLTF. DNA for the CDR3: TGCAGTGCTATCACCCCGGGACTAGCGGGAGCCTCTGGGGCCAACGTCCTGACTTTC.

This chain links TRBV19 with TRBJ2-2; 9 bases agree with TRBD2. With V trimmed by 5 bases and J by 0 bases, 4 bases remained unmatched. From germline, CDR1 is LNHDA and CDR2 SQIVND (reference sequence). CDR3 length equals 16 residues. In DNA, the CDR3 is TGTGCCAGTAGTTTACTAGCGGGTTCGAACACCGGGGAGCTGTTTTTT. Protein sequence: CASSLLAGSNTGELFF.

This clonotype was found a few times. At one end, the junction sequence differs from germline, possibly due to a read error. The CDR3 sequence is CASSYTGLAGGARVF. CDR3 DNA sequence: TGTGCCAGCAGTTACACGGGACTAGCGGGAGGGGCGAGAGTCTTC. The J gene is TRBJ2-1, the V gene TRBV6-5; 16 nucleotides align to TRBD2. The CDR3 runs to 15 residues. From germline, CDR1 is MNHEY and CDR2 SVGAGI.

The chain links TRBV7-9 to TRBJ2-7, with D tentatively TRBD2 (6 bases). CDR1 is SEHNR and CDR2 is FQNEAQ in the germline V gene (reference sequence). The CDR3 consists of 14 residues. Trimming shortened V by 1 base and J by 3 bases, and 10 bases separated the two germline ends. The CDR3 is CASSLDAGLYEQYF. The CDR3 DNA follows: TGTGCCAGCAGCTTAGATGCGGGGCTCTACGAGCAGTACTTC.

This clonotype was seen only a few times. The J gene is TRBJ1-5, the V gene TRBV28; D is ambiguous. The germline gives CDR1 MDHEN, CDR2 SYDVKM. V was clipped by 8 bases and J by 0 bases, with 14 bases between them. The CDR3 consists of 15 residues. For the CDR3, the DNA is TGTGCCAGCCGAGTAGCTGAATATAGCAATCAGCCCCAGCATTTT. Translating gives CASRVAEYSNQPQHF.

The CDR3 sequence is CASSFWAGELFF. The CDR3 DNA reads as TGTGCCAGCAGTTTTTGGGCCGGGGAGCTGTTTTTT. The J gene is TRBJ2-2, the V gene TRBV27; no firm D call. The V end was cut by 3 bases, the J end by 6 bases, with 5 bases between. This CDR3 is 12 amino acids long. The germline V gene has CDR1 MNHEY and CDR2 SMNVEV (reference sequence).